The present T cell receptor (beta chain) was sequenced within a study of T cells in localized non-small cell lung cancer. This clone came up once. The table came from immunoSEQ multiplex PCR; TCRdb's copy has only in-frame clones and leaves some out. Seen here are approximately 80,000 clones, more than 70% observed once, and the top ten hold roughly 9%. V dropped 6 bases and J dropped 2; count of bases not matched to a gene: 6. Germline V gene data show CDR1 as SGHAT and CDR2 as FQNNGV. The CDR3 is 15 residues long. The genes are TRBV11-2 and TRBJ2-3; 9 bases agree with TRBD2. This TCR derives from a female donor older than 55 with stage I lung adenocarcinoma. The specimen was peripheral blood, collected before any cancer treatment. Written as DNA, the CDR3 is TGTGCCAGCAGTTCGGCGGGGGGGCCCACAGATACGCAGTATTTT. This translates into CASSSAGGPTDTQYF.